One sample yielded the 26 T cell receptor beta chains listed below, sequenced in a study of identical twins. TCRdb redid the calling of the 5' RACE reads with MiXCR, one entry per CDR3 protein. This sample has 270,000 or so distinct CDR3 sequences, with about 8.5% found just once. The same data also contributed to another study, on yellow fever vaccine responses in identical twins.

Sequenced material: CD8+ T cells sorted from blood. These receptors originate from a woman in her late teens or twenties in good health.

The chain uses TRBV20-1 and TRBJ2-2; 7 bases agree with TRBD2. The germline CDR1 and CDR2 sequences are DFQATT and SNEGSKA (reference sequence). The CDR3 runs to 15 residues. J gave up 5 bases and V 4 bases, and 10 bases lay outside the gene matches. The CDR3 reads CSATMAGEWTGELFF. The CDR3 region has the DNA TGCAGTGCTACCATGGCGGGAGAGTGGACCGGGGAGCTGTTTTTT.

The CDR3 spells CATSRVLAGGDNEQFF. CDR3 sequence (DNA): TGTGCCACCAGCAGAGTCCTAGCGGGAGGGGATAATGAGCAGTTCTTC. The V call is TRBV15, the J call TRBJ2-1, with 12 bases lining up with TRBD2. The V and J ends lost 1 base and 7 bases, in that order; junction bases with no gene match: 5. From germline, CDR1 is LNHNV and CDR2 YYDKDF (reference sequence). The CDR3 contains 16 residues.

This clonotype came up a few times. The chain has TRBV12-3 or TRBV12-4 and TRBJ2-4; D possibly corresponds to TRBD1 (6 bases). CDR3 length: 12 residues. V lost 1 base and J lost 8, with 6 bases in between. The CDR3 DNA sequence: TGTGCCAGCAGTTTAGGGACAGACATTCAGTACTTC. This encodes CASSLGTDIQYF.

This clonotype was counted at least ten times. The chain combines TRBV20-1 with TRBJ2-3, with 9 bases lining up with TRBD2. CDR1 DFQATT and CDR2 SNEGSKA come from the germline V gene (reference sequence). There are 14 residues in the CDR3. After removal of 1 base from V and 2 bases from J, the junction contained 1 base not matched to a gene. Written as DNA, the CDR3 is TGCAGTGCTAGAGCTAGCGGGAACACAGATACGCAGTATTTT. It encodes CSARASGNTDTQYF.

This clonotype was detected a few times. The chain recombines TRBV12-3 or TRBV12-4 with TRBJ2-2; 7 bases line up with TRBD1. The CDR3 consists of 16 residues. V trimming: 8 bases; J trimming: 2 bases; junction bases outside the gene matches: 11. The CDR3 protein is CASDSAEGANTGELFF. The CDR3 region has the DNA TGTGCCAGCGACTCGGCCGAGGGGGCAAACACCGGGGAGCTGTTTTTT.

This clonotype has a count of ten or more. The CDR3 nucleotides are TGTGCCAGCAGCTTAATCCTAGCCCCATCCAGGGATACGCAGTATTTT. Amino acids: CASSLILAPSRDTQYF. The chain has TRBV27 and TRBJ2-3; D possibly corresponds to TRBD2 (5 bases). The CDR3 sequence is 16 residues long. Germline V gene lookup returns CDR1 MNHEY and CDR2 SMNVEV (reference sequence). V was clipped by 6 bases and J by 6 bases, with 22 bases between them.

This clonotype has only a few counts. V usage is TRBV28 and J usage is TRBJ2-7; D ambiguous. CDR3 size: 13 residues. CDR1 is MDHEN, CDR2 SYDVKM, per germline. V was trimmed by 7 bases and J by 1 base, leaving 11 bases between them. CDR3 region: CASTYLGSYEQYF. The CDR3 DNA sequence: TGTGCCAGCACTTATTTGGGGTCCTACGAGCAGTACTTC.

The rearrangement joins TRBV20-1 to TRBJ2-3, with 8 bases that match TRBD2. The CDR3 has 15 amino acids. The germline gives CDR1 DFQATT, CDR2 SNEGSKA (reference sequence). V gave up 6 bases and J gave up 0 bases; unmatched junction bases: 8. The CDR3 coding sequence is TGCAGTGCCAAAGGACTAGCCACTAGCACAGATACGCAGTATTTT. It yields the protein CSAKGLATSTDTQYF.

The CDR3 nucleotides are TGTGCCAGCAGTGACTCTAGCTCCGGGGAGCTGTTTTTT. Translating it yields CASSDSSSGELFF. The chain uses TRBV6-4 and TRBJ2-2; D is unresolved. V was pared by 0 bases and J by 6 bases, with 5 bases between. The CDR3 has 13 amino acids. Germline V gene sequence: CDR1 MRHNA, CDR2 SNTAGT.

The genes are TRBV4-3 and TRBJ2-1, with TRBD2 matching over 12 bases. The germline V gene has CDR1 LGHNA and CDR2 YSLEER. There are 18 residues in the CDR3. Trimming at V came to 4 bases and at J to 4 bases, leaving 11 bases not matched to a gene. Here the CDR3 reads CASSPSRLAGGRYNEQFF. For the CDR3, the DNA is TGCGCCAGCAGCCCTTCGAGGCTAGCGGGAGGGAGGTACAATGAGCAGTTCTTC.

This clonotype was detected a few times. This chain links TRBV28 with TRBJ2-7; TRBD2 matches 9 bases. From germline, CDR1 is MDHEN and CDR2 SYDVKM. J gave up 0 bases and V 5 bases, and 8 bases lay outside the gene matches. The CDR3 is made up of 16 amino acids. CDR3 coding DNA: TGTGCCAGCAGTCCCCGGCTAGCGGGGAACTCCTACGAGCAGTACTTC. Its protein product is CASSPRLAGNSYEQYF.

This chain uses TRBV7-6 with TRBJ2-5; unclear D gene. The germline CDR1 and CDR2 sequences are SGHVS and FNYEAQ. Trimming cost V 5 bases and J 0 bases, with 19 bases left between them. The CDR3 consists of 17 residues. CDR3 sequence reads: CASSRPTFLGDQETQYF. The CDR3 coding sequence is TGTGCCAGCAGCCGACCGACCTTCCTTGGGGACCAAGAGACCCAGTACTTC.

This clonotype was recorded many times. V usage is TRBV20-1 and J usage is TRBJ2-5; TRBD1 matches at 7 bases. The ends lost 3 bases at V and 2 bases at J; junction bases unmatched: 6. This CDR3 contains 14 residues. CDR1 and CDR2 (germline): DFQATT, SNEGSKA (reference sequence). As DNA, the CDR3 is TGCAGTGCTAGTTTGGGGACAGAACAAGAGACCCAGTACTTC. The encoded protein is CSASLGTEQETQYF.

The table lists this clonotype with a few counts. The V gene is TRBV7-9, the J gene TRBJ2-1; no firm D call. Trimming left V 6 bases short and J 5 bases short, with 14 bases between. The germline V gene has CDR1 SEHNR and CDR2 FQNEAQ (reference sequence). The CDR3 runs to 14 residues. For the CDR3, the DNA is TGTGCCAGCAGTAGAGAAGGCACCCACAATGAGCAGTTCTTC. It encodes CASSREGTHNEQFF.

The gene calls are TRBV5-1 and TRBJ2-7, with D possibly TRBD1 on 7 matching bases. V gave up 4 bases and J gave up 6 bases, with 23 bases separating them. The CDR3 has 16 residues. CDR1 and CDR2 (germline): SGHRS, YFSETQ. Here the CDR3 DNA reads TGCGCCAGCAGCGAGCCCGGCCCAGGGGGGTTCCCCGAGCAGTACTTC. This gives the protein CASSEPGPGGFPEQYF. Full variable domain (remainder filled in from reference TRBV5-1 and TRBJ2-7): KAGVTQTPRYLIKTRGQQVTLSCSPISGHRSVSWYQQTPGQGLQFLFEYFSETQRNKGNFPGRFSGRQFSNSRSEMNVSTLELGDSALYLCASSEPGPGGFPEQYFGPGTRLTVT.

This clonotype was seen a few times. V is TRBV27 and J is TRBJ2-1, with TRBD1 matching 9 bases. This CDR3 contains 15 residues. Germline V CDR1 and CDR2: MNHEY, SMNVEV (reference sequence). The V and J ends lost 5 bases and 6 bases, in that order; junction bases with no gene match: 8. The CDR3 DNA is TGTGCCAGCAGTCTTACCGGGACAGGGTCCAATGAGCAGTTCTTC. It translates to CASSLTGTGSNEQFF.

V usage is TRBV5-5 and J usage is TRBJ1-1; possibly TRBD1 for D (6 bases). Germline V gene lookup returns CDR1 SGHKS and CDR2 YYEKEE (reference sequence). The CDR3 runs to 15 residues. The germline V and J ends were trimmed by 4 bases and 0 bases, with 13 bases remaining between them. The CDR3 DNA reads TGTGCCAGCAGCACCACAGGGTTTATGAACACTGAAGCTTTCTTT. The encoded protein is CASSTTGFMNTEAFF.

This clonotype showed up just a few times. This rearrangement joins TRBV29-1 to TRBJ2-3, with 10 bases identical to TRBD2. Germline trimming cut 6 bases from V and 8 bases from J; bases unmatched to any gene: 11. The CDR3 length is 14 residues. In germline, CDR1 is SQVTM, CDR2 ANQGSEA. CDR3 nucleotide sequence: TGCAGCGTAGAACGACTAGCGGGTCCTGGTACGCAGTATTTT. Translation gives CSVERLAGPGTQYF.

This clonotype occurred many times. Sequence at one end of the junction differs from germline and may be a read error. The rearrangement uses TRBV6-1 and TRBJ2-1; 10 bases line up with TRBD2. The CDR3 has 14 amino acids. CDR1 MNHNS and CDR2 SASEGT come from the germline V gene. Here the CDR3 reads CASREAGGLDEQFF. The DNA for the CDR3 is TGTGCCAGCAGGGAAGCGGGAGGGCTCGATGAGCAGTTCTTC.

This clonotype was recorded many times. The V and J genes are TRBV28 and TRBJ2-5, with a tentative D call TRBD1 (5 bases). The CDR3 sequence is 15 residues long. Between the trimmed V and J ends, which lost 4 bases and 0 bases, there was a span of 12 bases. CDR1 is MDHEN, CDR2 SYDVKM, per germline. The DNA for the CDR3 is TGTGCCAGCAGTTCCACGACAGCCTACCAAGAGACCCAGTACTTC. Protein: CASSSTTAYQETQYF. The variable domain in full, completed from reference TRBV28 and TRBJ2-5, reads DVKVTQSSRYLVKRTGEKVFLECVQDMDHENMFWYRQDPGLGLRLIYFSYDVKMKEKGDIPEGYSVSREKKERFSLILESASTNQTSMYLCASSSTTAYQETQYFGPGTRLLVL.

The chain links TRBV7-9 to TRBJ2-2, with 8 nucleotides matching TRBD1. Trimming cost V 7 bases and J 9 bases; bases outside gene matches: 4. The CDR3 loop spans 12 amino acids. The germline gives CDR1 SEHNR, CDR2 FQNEAQ (reference sequence). The CDR3 sequence: CASNQGARELFF. The CDR3, as DNA: TGTGCCAGCAATCAGGGGGCCCGGGAGCTGTTTTTT.

This clonotype was found a few times. The V and J genes are TRBV7-9 and TRBJ2-5; 8 bases fit TRBD1. From germline, CDR1 is SEHNR and CDR2 FQNEAQ (reference sequence). The CDR3 sequence is 15 residues long. Unmatched junction bases numbered 5, after V lost 2 bases and J lost 3 bases. This CDR3 is CASSLSPDREETQYF. In DNA form, the CDR3 reads TGTGCCAGCAGCTTAAGTCCGGACAGGGAAGAGACCCAGTACTTC.

This sequence joins TRBV5-8 and TRBJ2-2, with D unresolved. Per the germline V gene, CDR1 is SGHTS and CDR2 is YDEGEE. V dropped 1 base and J dropped 1 base, with 5 bases sitting between them. CDR3 length: 14 residues. The CDR3 coding sequence is TGTGCCAGCAGCTTGTTTATGAACACCGGGGAGCTGTTTTTT. It yields the protein CASSLFMNTGELFF.

This clonotype was seen many times. The V gene is TRBV7-9, the J gene TRBJ1-1, with D perhaps matching TRBD1 (6 bases). The CDR3 spans 13 residues. Germline CDR1 reads SEHNR; CDR2 reads FQNEAQ (reference sequence). V shed 1 base and J shed 10 bases, with 13 bases lying between them. CDR3 sequence reads: CASSLGVRGGAFF. Here the CDR3 DNA reads TGTGCCAGCAGCTTAGGGGTCAGGGGAGGAGCTTTCTTT.

This clonotype turned up a few times. The chain joins TRBV27 to TRBJ2-7; no clear D. Germline V gives CDR1 MNHEY, CDR2 SMNVEV (reference sequence). The CDR3 has 13 residues. The V and J ends lost 0 bases and 9 bases respectively, with 12 bases between them. CDR3 sequence: CASSLSRNHGQYF. The CDR3 nucleotides are TGTGCCAGCAGTTTATCCAGGAACCACGGGCAGTACTTC.

The chain joins TRBV7-9 to TRBJ1-2, with unresolved D. Germline lookup yields CDR1 SEHNR and CDR2 FQNEAQ (reference sequence). The CDR3 has 14 residues. With 6 bases removed from V and 7 bases from J, the gap between germline ends came to 18 bases. In DNA form, the CDR3 reads TGTGCCAGCAGATCAGGACGAGTTAGTTTTGGCTACACCTTC. Encoded protein: CASRSGRVSFGYTF. The entire variable domain, with the rest obtained from reference TRBV7-9 and TRBJ1-2, is as follows: DTGVSQNPRHKITKRGQNVTFRCDPISEHNRLYWYRQTLGQGPEFLTYFQNEAQLEKSRLLSDRFSAERPKGSFSTLEIQRTEQGDSAMYLCASRSGRVSFGYTFGSGTRLTVV.